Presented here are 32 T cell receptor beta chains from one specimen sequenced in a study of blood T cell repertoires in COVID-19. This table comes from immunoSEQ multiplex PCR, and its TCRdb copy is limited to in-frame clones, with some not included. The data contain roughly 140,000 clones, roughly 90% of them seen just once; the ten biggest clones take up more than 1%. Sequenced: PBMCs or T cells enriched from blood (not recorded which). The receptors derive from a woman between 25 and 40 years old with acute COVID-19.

The CDR3 reads CASSQRTGVGYEQYF. In DNA form, the CDR3 reads TGCGCCAGCAGCCAAAGAACAGGGGTAGGCTACGAGCAGTACTTC. The chain joins TRBV5-1 to TRBJ2-7; 7 nucleotides line up with TRBD1. J was trimmed by 3 bases and V by 4 bases; bases with no gene match: 10. The CDR3 totals 15 residues. The germline gives CDR1 SGHRS, CDR2 YFSETQ. Full variable domain (outside the CDR3, taken from reference TRBV5-1 and TRBJ2-7): KAGVTQTPRYLIKTRGQQVTLSCSPISGHRSVSWYQQTPGQGLQFLFEYFSETQRNKGNFPGRFSGRQFSNSRSEMNVSTLELGDSALYLCASSQRTGVGYEQYFGPGTRLTVT.

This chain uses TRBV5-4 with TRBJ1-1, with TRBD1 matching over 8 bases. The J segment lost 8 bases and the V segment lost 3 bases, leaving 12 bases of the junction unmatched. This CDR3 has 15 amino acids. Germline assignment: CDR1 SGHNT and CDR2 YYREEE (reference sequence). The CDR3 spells CASSSVRGRGGEAFF. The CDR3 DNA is TGTGCCAGCAGCTCAGTCAGGGGGCGGGGGGGCGAAGCTTTCTTT.

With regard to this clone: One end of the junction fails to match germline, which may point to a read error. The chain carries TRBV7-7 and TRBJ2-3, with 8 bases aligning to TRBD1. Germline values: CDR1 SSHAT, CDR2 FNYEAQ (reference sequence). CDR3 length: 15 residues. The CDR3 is CASSARQGSTDTQYF. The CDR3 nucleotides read TGTGCTAGCAGCGCCAGACAGGGGAGTACAGATACGCAGTATTTT.

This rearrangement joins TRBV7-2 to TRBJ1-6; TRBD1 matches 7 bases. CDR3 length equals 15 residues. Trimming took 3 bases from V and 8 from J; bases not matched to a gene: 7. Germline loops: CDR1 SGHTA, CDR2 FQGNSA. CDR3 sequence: CASSLGTEGYSPLHF. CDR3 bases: TGTGCCAGCAGCTTGGGGACAGAGGGGTATTCACCCCTCCACTTT.

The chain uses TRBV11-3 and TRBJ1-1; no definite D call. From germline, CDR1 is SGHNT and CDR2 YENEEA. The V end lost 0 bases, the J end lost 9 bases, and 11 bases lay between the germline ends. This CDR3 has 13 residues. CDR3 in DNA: TGTGCCAGCAGCTTAGATAAGCAGCGGAAAGCTTTCTTT. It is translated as CASSLDKQRKAFF.

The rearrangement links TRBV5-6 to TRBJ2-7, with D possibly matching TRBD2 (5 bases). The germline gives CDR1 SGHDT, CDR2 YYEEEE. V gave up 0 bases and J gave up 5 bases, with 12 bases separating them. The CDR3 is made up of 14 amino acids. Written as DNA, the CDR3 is TGTGCCAGCAGCTTGGCCCAAGGAGGAAACGAGCAGTACTTC. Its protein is CASSLAQGGNEQYF.

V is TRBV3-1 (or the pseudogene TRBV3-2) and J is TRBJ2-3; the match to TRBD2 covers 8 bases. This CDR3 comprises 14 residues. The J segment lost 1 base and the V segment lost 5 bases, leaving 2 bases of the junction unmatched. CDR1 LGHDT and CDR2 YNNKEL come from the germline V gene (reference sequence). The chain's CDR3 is CASSGTRGTDTQYF. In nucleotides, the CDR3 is TGTGCCAGCAGCGGGACTAGAGGCACAGATACGCAGTATTTT.

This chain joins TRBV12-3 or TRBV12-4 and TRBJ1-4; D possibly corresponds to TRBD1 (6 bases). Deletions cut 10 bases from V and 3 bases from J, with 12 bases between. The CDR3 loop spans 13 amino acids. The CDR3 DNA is TGTGCCACAGCGTGGACAGCTAATGAAAAACTGTTTTTT. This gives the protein CATAWTANEKLFF.

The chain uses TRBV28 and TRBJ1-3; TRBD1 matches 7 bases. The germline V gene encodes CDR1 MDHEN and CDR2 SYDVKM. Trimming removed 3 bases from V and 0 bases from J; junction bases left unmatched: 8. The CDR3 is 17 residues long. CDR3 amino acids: CASSFSGQAYSGNTIYF. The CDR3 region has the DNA TGTGCCAGCAGTTTTTCAGGACAGGCCTACTCTGGAAACACCATATATTTT.

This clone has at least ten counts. The CDR3 DNA sequence: TGTGCCAGTAGTCTAACCGGGACAGGGGCCTCTGAAGCTTTCTTT. Protein product: CASSLTGTGASEAFF. This chain joins TRBV19 and TRBJ1-1, with TRBD1 matching 10 bases. The CDR3 sequence is 15 residues long. In germline, CDR1 is LNHDA, CDR2 SQIVND (reference sequence). V was pared by 5 bases and J by 6 bases, with 9 bases of the junction left unmatched.

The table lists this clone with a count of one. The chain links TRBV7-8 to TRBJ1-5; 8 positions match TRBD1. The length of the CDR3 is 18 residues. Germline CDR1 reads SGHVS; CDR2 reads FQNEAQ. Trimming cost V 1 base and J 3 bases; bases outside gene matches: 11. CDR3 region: CASSLGDRDRPYNQPQHF. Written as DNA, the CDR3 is TGTGCCAGCAGCTTAGGGGATCGGGACAGGCCTTACAATCAGCCCCAGCATTTT. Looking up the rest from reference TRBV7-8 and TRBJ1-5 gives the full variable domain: GAGVSQSPRYKVAKRGQDVALRCDPISGHVSLFWYQQALGQGPEFLTYFQNEAQLDKSGLPSDRFFAERPEGSVSTLKIQRTQQEDSAVYLCASSLGDRDRPYNQPQHFGDGTRLSIL.

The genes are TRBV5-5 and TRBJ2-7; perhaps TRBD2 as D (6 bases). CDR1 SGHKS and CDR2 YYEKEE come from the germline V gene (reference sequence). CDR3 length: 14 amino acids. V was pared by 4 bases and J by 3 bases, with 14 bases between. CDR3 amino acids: CASSPRAGSYEQYF. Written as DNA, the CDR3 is TGTGCCAGCAGCCCCCGTGCCGGGAGCTACGAGCAGTACTTC.

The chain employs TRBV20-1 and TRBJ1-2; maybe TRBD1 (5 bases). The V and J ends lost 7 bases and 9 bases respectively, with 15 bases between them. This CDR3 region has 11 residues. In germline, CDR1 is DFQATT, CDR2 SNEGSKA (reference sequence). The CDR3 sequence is CSVDRGRSYTF. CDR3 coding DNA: TGCAGTGTGGACCGGGGGAGAAGCTACACCTTC.

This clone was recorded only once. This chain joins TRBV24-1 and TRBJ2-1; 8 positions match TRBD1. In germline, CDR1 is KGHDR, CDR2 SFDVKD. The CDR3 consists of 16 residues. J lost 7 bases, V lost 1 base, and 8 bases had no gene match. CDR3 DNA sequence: TGTGCCACCAGTGATTTTGGACAGGGTGGAGGGAATGAGCAGTTCTTC. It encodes CATSDFGQGGGNEQFF.

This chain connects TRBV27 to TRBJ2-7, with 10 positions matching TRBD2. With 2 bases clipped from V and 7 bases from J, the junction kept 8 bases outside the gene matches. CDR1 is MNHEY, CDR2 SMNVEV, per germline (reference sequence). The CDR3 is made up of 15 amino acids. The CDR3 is CASSLGSGRAQEQYF. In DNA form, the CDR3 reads TGTGCCAGCAGTTTAGGAAGCGGGAGGGCCCAAGAGCAGTACTTC.

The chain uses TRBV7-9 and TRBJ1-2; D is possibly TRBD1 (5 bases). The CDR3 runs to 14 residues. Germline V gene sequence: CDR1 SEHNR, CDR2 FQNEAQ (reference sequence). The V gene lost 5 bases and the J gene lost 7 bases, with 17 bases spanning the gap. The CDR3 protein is CASSPGPGRGGYTF. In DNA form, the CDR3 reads TGTGCCAGCAGCCCCGGACCAGGGCGGGGTGGCTACACCTTC.

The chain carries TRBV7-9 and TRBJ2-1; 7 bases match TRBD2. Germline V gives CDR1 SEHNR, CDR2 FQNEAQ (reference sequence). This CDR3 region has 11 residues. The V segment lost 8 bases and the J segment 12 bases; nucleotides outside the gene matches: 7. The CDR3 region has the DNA TGTGCCAGCGGGAGGGACGAGGCGCAGTTCTTC. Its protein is CASGRDEAQFF.

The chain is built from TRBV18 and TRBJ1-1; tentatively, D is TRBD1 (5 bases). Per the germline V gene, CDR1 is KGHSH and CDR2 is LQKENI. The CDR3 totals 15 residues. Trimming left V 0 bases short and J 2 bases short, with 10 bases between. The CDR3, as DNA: TGTGCCAGCTCACCACCGAACAGGCTTAACACTGAAGCTTTCTTT. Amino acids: CASSPPNRLNTEAFF.

In nucleotides, the CDR3 is TGTGCCAGCAGCTTAGATTCGACAGGGCGCGGAGAGACCCAGTACTTC. It specifies CASSLDSTGRGETQYF. J is TRBJ2-5 and V is TRBV7-9; 7 bases line up with TRBD1. CDR3 length: 16 residues. The junction had 9 bases not matched to a gene; V was cut back by 1 base and J by 4 bases. CDR1 SEHNR and CDR2 FQNEAQ come from the germline V gene (reference sequence).

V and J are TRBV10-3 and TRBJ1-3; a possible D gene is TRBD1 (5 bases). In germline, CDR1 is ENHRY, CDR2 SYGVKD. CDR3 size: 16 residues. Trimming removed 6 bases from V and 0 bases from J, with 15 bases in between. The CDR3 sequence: CAISPRDSSSGNTIYF. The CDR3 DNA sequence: TGTGCCATCAGCCCCCGGGACTCCAGCTCTGGAAACACCATATATTTT.

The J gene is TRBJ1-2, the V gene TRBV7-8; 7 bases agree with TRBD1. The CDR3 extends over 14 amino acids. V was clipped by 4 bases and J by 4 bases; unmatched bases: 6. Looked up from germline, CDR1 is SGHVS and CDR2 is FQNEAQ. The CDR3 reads CASSSLGTAYGYTF. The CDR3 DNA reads TGTGCCAGCAGCTCCCTCGGGACAGCCTATGGCTACACCTTC.

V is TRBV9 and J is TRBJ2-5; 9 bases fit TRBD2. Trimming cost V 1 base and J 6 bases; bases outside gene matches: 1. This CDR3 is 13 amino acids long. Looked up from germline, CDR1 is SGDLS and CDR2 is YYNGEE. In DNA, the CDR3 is TGTGCCAGCAGCGTAACTAGCGGGCAGACCCAGTACTTC. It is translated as CASSVTSGQTQYF.

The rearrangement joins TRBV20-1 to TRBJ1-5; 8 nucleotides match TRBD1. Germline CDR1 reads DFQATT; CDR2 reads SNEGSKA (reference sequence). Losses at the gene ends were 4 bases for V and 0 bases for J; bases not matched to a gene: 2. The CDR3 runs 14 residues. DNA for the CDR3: TGCAGTGCTATTGACAGGGGTAGCAATCAGCCCCAGCATTTT. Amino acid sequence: CSAIDRGSNQPQHF.

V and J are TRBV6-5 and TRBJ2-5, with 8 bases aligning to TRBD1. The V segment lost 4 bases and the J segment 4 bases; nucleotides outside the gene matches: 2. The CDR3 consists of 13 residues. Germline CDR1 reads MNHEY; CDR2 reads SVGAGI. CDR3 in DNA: TGTGCCAGCAGTTTGACAGGGGCAGAGACCCAGTACTTC. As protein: CASSLTGAETQYF.

In DNA, the CDR3 is TGCGCCAGCAGCCTTAAACCCGGGACAGGACCAGATACGCAGTATTTT. This encodes CASSLKPGTGPDTQYF. The V call is TRBV4-1, the J call TRBJ2-3; 8 nucleotides agree with TRBD1. Germline CDR1 is MGHRA and CDR2 is YSYEKL. This CDR3 is 16 amino acids long. The junction had 10 bases not matched to a gene; V was cut back by 4 bases and J by 4 bases.

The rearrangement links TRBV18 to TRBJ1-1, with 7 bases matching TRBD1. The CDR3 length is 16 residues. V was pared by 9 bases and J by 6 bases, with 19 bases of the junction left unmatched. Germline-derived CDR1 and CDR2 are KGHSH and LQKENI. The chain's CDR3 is CARRQTGQALRPEAFF. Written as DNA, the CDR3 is TGTGCCAGGAGACAAACAGGACAGGCCCTTCGCCCTGAAGCTTTCTTT.

This chain's CDR3 is CASSLDGRTVNTGELFF. The DNA for the CDR3 is TGTGCCAGCAGTTTAGACGGCAGGACAGTGAACACCGGGGAGCTGTTTTTT. The gene calls are TRBV27 and TRBJ2-2; tentative D call: TRBD1 (6 bases). The CDR3 is made up of 17 amino acids. V shed 2 bases and J shed 1 base, with 14 bases lying between them. CDR1 and CDR2 (germline): MNHEY, SMNVEV (reference sequence).

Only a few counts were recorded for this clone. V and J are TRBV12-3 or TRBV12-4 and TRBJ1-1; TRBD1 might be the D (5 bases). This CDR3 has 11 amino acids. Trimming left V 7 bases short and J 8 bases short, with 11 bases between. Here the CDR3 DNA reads TGTGCCAGCACCCCGACAGTCGAAGCTTTCTTT. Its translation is CASTPTVEAFF.

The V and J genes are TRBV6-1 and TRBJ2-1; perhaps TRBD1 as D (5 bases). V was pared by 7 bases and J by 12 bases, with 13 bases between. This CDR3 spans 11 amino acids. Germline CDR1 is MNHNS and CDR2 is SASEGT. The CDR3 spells CASMTQQVQFF. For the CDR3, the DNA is TGTGCCAGCATGACACAACAGGTGCAGTTCTTC.

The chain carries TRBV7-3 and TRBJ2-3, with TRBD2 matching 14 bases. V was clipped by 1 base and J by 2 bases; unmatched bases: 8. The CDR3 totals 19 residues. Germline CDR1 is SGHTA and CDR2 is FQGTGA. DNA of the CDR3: TGTGCCAGCAGCTTAATTCCCGGACTAGCGGGGGGCCCCACAGATACGCAGTATTTT. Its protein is CASSLIPGLAGGPTDTQYF. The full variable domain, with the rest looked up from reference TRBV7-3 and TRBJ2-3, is GAGVSQTPSNKVTEKGKYVELRCDPISGHTALYWYRQSLGQGPEFLIYFQGTGAADDSGLPNDRFFAVRPEGSVSTLKIQRTERGDSAVYLCASSLIPGLAGGPTDTQYFGPGTRLTVL.

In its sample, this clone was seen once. The CDR3 DNA follows: TGTGCCAGCAGCTTGCGGGGGACAGGGGATTTGGGAGGCTACACCTTC. As protein: CASSLRGTGDLGGYTF. The genes are TRBV7-8 and TRBJ1-2; 10 bases fit TRBD1. This CDR3 comprises 16 residues. Germline CDR1 SGHVS, CDR2 FQNEAQ. With 3 bases clipped from V and 8 bases from J, the junction kept 12 bases outside the gene matches.

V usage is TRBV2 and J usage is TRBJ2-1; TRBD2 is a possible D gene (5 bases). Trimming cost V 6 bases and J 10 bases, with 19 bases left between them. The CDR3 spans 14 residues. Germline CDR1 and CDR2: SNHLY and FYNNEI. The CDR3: CASSAILGEGEQFF. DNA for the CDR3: TGTGCCAGCAGCGCGATCCTCGGGGAAGGGGAGCAGTTCTTC.